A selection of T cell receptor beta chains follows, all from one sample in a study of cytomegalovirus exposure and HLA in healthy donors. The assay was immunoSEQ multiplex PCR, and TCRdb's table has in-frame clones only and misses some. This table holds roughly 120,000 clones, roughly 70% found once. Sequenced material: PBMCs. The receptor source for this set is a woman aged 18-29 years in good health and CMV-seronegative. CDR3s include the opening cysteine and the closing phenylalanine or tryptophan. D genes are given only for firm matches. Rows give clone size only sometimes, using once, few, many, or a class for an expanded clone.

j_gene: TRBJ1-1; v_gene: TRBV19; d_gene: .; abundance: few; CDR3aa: CASSSPGGIGTEAFF; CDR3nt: TGTGCCAGTAGCTCCCCCGGGGGGATTGGCACTGAAGCTTTCTTT
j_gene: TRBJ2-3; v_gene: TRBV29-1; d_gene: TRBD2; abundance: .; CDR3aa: CSVASGGLTDTQYF; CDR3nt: TGCAGCGTCGCTAGCGGGGGCCTCACAGATACGCAGTATTTT
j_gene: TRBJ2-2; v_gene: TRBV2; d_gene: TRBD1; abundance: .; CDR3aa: CASRQGSTGELFF; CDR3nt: TGTGCCAGCAGACAGGGGAGTACCGGGGAGCTGTTTTTT
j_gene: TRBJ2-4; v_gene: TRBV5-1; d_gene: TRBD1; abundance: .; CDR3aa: CASSLAETGWAKNIQYF; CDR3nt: TGCGCCAGCAGCTTGGCGGAGACAGGGTGGGCCAAAAACATTCAGTACTTC
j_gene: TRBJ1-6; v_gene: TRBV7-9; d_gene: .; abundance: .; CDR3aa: CASSPGAGSPLHF; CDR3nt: TGTGCCAGCAGCCCGGGAGCTGGCTCACCCCTCCACTTT
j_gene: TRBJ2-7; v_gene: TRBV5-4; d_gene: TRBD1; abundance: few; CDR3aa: CASSPGQGGYEQYF; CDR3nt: TGTGCCAGCAGCCCCGGACAGGGAGGATACGAGCAGTACTTC
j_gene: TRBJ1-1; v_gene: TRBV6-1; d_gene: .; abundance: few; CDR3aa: CASSADRNTEAFF; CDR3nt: TGTGCCAGCAGTGCCGACAGAAACACTGAAGCTTTCTTT
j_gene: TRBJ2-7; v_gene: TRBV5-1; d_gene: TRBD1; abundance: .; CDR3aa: CASSFRQGGDEQYF; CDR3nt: TGCGCCAGCAGCTTCCGACAGGGGGGGGACGAGCAGTACTTC
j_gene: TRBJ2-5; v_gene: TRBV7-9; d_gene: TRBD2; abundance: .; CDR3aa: CASSIGGGASGTQYF; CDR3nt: TGTGCCAGCAGCATCGGCGGGGGGGCCTCGGGGACCCAGTACTTC
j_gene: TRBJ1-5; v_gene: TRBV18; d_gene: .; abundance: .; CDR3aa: CASSRGRVDVQPQHF; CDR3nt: TGTGCCAGCTCACGAGGGAGGGTGGATGTACAGCCCCAGCATTTT
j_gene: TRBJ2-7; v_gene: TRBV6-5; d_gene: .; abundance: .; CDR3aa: CASSYSGSSSYEQYF; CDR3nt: TGTGCCAGCAGTTACTCGGGCAGTAGCTCCTACGAGCAGTACTTC
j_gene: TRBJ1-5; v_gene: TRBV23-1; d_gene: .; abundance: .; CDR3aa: CASSLITVHRPQHF; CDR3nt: TGCGCCAGCAGTCTCATCACAGTCCACAGGCCCCAGCATTTT
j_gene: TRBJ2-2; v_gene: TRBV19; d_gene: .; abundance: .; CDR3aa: CASSIRGTLNTGELFF; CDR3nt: TGTGCCAGTAGTATCAGGGGCACACTGAACACCGGGGAGCTGTTTTTT
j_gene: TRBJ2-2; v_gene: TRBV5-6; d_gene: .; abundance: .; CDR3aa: CASSLTRSFNTGELFF; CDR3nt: TGTGCCAGCAGCCTAACCCGGTCCTTCAACACCGGGGAGCTGTTTTTT
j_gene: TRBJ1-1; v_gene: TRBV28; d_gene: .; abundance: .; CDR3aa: CASSFLGPEAFF; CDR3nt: TGTGCCAGCAGTTTTTTGGGCCCTGAAGCTTTCTTT
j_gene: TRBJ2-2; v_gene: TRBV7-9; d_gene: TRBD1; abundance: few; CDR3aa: CASSSTDRGLGRTGELFF; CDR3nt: TGTGCCAGCAGCTCAACGGACAGGGGGCTCGGAAGAACCGGGGAGCTGTTTTTT
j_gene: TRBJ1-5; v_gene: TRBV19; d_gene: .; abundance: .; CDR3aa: CATKYGGRSQHF; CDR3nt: TGTGCCACCAAGTATGGTGGGAGAAGTCAGCATTTT
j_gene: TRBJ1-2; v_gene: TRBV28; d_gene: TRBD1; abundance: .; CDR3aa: CASSPGDRDYGGYTF; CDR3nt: TGTGCCAGCAGTCCCGGGGACAGGGATTACGGTGGCTACACCTTC
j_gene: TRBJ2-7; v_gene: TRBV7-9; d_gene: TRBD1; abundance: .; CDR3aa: CASSGGTGVHSYEQYF; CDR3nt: TGTGCCAGCAGCGGTGGGACAGGGGTTCACTCCTACGAGCAGTACTTC
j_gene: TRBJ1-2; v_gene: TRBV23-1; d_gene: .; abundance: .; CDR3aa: CASSQPFPLDHGEGYTF; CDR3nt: TGCGCCAGCAGTCAACCTTTTCCTCTGGACCACGGGGAGGGCTACACCTTC
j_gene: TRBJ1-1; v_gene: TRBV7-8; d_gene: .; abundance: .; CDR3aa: CASSLGRADTEAFF; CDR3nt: TGTGCCAGCAGCTTAGGCAGGGCGGACACTGAAGCTTTCTTT
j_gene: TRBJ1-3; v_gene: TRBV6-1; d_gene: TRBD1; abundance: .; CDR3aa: CASTRQGSGNTIYF; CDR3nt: TGTGCCAGCACTCGACAGGGTTCTGGAAACACCATATATTTT
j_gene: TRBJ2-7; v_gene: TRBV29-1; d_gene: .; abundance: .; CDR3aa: CSVETGAGGEQYF; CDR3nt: TGCAGCGTTGAAACCGGGGCCGGAGGGGAGCAGTACTTC
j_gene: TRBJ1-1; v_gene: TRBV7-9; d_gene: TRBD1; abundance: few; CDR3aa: CASSLVPGTGENTEAFF; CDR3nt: TGTGCCAGCAGCTTAGTTCCCGGGACAGGGGAGAACACTGAAGCTTTCTTT
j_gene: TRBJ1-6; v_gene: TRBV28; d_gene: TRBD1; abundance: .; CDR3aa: CASSSPGQGDSPLHF; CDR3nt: TGTGCCAGCAGTTCCCCGGGACAGGGTGATTCACCCCTCCACTTT
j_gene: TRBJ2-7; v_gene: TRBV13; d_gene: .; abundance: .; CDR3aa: CASSLSPLATYEQYF; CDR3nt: TGTGCCAGCAGCTTAAGCCCGCTAGCAACCTACGAGCAGTACTTC
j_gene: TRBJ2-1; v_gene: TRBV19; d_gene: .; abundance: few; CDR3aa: CATTDTYNEQFF; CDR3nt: TGTGCCACCACGGACACGTACAATGAGCAGTTCTTC
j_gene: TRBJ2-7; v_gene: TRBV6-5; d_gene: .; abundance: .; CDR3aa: CASSYHGLLGYEQYF; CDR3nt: TGTGCCAGCAGTTACCACGGACTATTGGGCTACGAGCAGTACTTC
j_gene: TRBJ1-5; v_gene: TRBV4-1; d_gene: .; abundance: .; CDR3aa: CASSLSRNQPQHF; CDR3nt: TGCGCCAGCAGCCTTTCACGGAATCAGCCCCAGCATTTT
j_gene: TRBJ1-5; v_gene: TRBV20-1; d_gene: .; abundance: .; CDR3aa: CSASQQGPQHF; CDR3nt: TGCAGTGCTAGCCAACAGGGTCCCCAGCATTTT
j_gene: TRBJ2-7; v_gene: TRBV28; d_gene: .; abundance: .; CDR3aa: CASSSAYEQYF; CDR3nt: TGTGCCAGCAGTTCAGCCTACGAGCAGTACTTC
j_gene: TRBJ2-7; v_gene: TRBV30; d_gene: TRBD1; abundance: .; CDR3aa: CAWSVYVLATGTSYEQYF; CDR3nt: TGTGCCTGGAGTGTTTACGTCCTCGCGACAGGGACGTCCTACGAGCAGTACTTC
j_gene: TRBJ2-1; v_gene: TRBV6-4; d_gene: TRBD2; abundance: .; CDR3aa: CASSASGGAGNEQFF; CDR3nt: TGTGCCAGCAGTGCTAGCGGGGGGGCAGGGAATGAGCAGTTCTTC
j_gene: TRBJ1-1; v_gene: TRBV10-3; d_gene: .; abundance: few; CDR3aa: CATSDNLNTEAFF; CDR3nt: TGTGCCACGTCGGACAATCTGAACACTGAAGCTTTCTTT
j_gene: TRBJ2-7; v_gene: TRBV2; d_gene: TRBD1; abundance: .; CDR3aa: CASSDLGTGGYEQYF; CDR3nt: TGTGCCAGCAGTGATCTTGGGACAGGGGGCTACGAGCAGTACTTC